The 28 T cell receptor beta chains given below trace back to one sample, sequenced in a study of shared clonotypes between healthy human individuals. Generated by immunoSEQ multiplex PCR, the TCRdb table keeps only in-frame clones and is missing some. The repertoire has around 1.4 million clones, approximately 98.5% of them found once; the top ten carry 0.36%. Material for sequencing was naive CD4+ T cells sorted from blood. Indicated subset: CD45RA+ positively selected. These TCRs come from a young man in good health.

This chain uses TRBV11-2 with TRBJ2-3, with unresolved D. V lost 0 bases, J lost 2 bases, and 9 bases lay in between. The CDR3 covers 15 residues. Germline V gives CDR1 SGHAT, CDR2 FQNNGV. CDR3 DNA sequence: TGTGCCAGCAGCTTAGACAACTTCCCCACAGATACGCAGTATTTT. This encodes CASSLDNFPTDTQYF.

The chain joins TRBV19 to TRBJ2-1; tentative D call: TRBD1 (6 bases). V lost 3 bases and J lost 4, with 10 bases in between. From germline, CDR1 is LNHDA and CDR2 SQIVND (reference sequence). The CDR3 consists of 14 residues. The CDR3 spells CASSMEDRYNEQFF. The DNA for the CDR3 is TGTGCCAGTAGTATGGAGGACAGATACAATGAGCAGTTCTTC.

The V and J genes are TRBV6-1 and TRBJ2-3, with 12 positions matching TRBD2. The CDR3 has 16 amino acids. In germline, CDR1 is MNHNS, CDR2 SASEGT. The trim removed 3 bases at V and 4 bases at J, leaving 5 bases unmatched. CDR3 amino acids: CASSERTSGTSDTQYF. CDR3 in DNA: TGTGCCAGCAGTGAGAGGACTAGCGGGACGTCAGATACGCAGTATTTT.

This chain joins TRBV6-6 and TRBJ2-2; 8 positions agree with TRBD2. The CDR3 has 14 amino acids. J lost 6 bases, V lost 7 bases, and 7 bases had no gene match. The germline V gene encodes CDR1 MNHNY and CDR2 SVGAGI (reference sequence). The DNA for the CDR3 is TGTGCCAGCACCAGGGGACTAGTCGCCGGGGAGCTGTTTTTT. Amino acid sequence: CASTRGLVAGELFF.

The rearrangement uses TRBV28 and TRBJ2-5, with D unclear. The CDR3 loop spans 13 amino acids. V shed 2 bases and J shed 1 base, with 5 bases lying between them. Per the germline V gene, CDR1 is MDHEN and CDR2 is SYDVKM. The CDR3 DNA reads TGTGCCAGCAGTTTAACAGCCCAAGAGACCCAGTACTTC. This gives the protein CASSLTAQETQYF.

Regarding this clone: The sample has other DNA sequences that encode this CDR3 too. CDR3 nucleotides: TGCGCCAGCTCCCTCGGGGGTTCCAACACCGGGGAGCTGTTTTTT. Protein product: CASSLGGSNTGELFF. The chain employs TRBV5-1 and TRBJ2-2; weak D call: TRBD2 (6 bases). CDR3 size: 15 residues. The V and J ends lost 7 bases and 2 bases respectively, with 15 bases between them. Germline CDR1 and CDR2: SGHRS and YFSETQ.

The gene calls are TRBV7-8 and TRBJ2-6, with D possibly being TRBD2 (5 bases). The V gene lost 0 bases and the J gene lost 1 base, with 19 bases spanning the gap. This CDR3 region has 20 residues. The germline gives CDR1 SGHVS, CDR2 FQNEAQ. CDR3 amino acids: CASSLAVLGDFISGANVLTF. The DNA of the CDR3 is TGTGCCAGCAGCTTAGCTGTTTTGGGAGATTTCATTTCTGGGGCCAACGTCCTGACTTTC. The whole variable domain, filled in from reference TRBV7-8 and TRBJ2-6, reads GAGVSQSPRYKVAKRGQDVALRCDPISGHVSLFWYQQALGQGPEFLTYFQNEAQLDKSGLPSDRFFAERPEGSVSTLKIQRTQQEDSAVYLCASSLAVLGDFISGANVLTFGAGSRLTVL.

CDR3 DNA sequence: TGTGCCAGCAGGGTGACAGTTTCCTACGAGCAGTACTTC. It codes for CASRVTVSYEQYF. The chain carries TRBV28 and TRBJ2-7, with a tentative D call TRBD1 (5 bases). The CDR3 sequence is 13 residues long. The V end lost 6 bases, the J end lost 1 base, and 10 bases lay between the germline ends. Looked up from germline, CDR1 is MDHEN and CDR2 is SYDVKM.

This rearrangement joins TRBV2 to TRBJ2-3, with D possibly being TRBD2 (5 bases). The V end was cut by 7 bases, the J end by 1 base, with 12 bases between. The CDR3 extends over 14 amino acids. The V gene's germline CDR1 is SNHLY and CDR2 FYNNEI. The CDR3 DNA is TGTGCCAGCACACCCGAGAGGGGCACAGATACGCAGTATTTT. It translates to CASTPERGTDTQYF.

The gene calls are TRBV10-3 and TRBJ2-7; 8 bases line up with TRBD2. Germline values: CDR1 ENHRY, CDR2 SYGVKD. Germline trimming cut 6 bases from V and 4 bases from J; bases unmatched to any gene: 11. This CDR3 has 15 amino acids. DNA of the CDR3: TGTGCCATCAGCGAGCGGGAGTTACCCCTTTACGAGCAGTACTTC. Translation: CAISERELPLYEQYF.

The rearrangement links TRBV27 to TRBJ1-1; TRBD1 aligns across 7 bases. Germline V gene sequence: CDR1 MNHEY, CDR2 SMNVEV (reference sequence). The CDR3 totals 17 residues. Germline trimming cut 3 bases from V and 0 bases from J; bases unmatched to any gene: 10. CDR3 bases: TGTGCCAGCAGTTTTTTAATCCCGACAGGGATGAACACTGAAGCTTTCTTT. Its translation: CASSFLIPTGMNTEAFF.

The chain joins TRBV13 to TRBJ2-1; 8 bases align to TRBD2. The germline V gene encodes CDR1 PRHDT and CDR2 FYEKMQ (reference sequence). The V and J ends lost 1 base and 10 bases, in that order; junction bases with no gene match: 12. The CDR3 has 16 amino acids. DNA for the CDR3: TGTGCCAGCAGCTTAGTAGTTCGGGCTAGCGGGCCCGAGCAGTTCTTC. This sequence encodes CASSLVVRASGPEQFF.

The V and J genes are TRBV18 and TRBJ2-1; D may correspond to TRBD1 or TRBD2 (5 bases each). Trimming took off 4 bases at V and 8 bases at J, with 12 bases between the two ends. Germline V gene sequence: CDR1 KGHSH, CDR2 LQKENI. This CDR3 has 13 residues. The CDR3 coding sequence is TGTGCCAGCTCACGCCGGGACCGTCATGAGCAGTTCTTC. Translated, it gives CASSRRDRHEQFF.

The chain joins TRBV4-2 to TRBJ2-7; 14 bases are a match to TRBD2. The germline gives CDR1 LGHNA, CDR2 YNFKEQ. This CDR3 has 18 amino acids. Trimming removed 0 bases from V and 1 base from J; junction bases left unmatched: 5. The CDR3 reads CASSQEGGLAGVSYEQYF. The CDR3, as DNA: TGTGCCAGCAGCCAAGAAGGGGGACTAGCGGGAGTTTCCTACGAGCAGTACTTC.

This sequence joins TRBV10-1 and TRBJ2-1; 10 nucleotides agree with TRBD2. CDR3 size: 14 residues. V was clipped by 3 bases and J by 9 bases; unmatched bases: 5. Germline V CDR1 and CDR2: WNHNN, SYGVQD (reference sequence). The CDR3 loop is CASSELAGIREQFF. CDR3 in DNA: TGCGCCAGCAGTGAACTAGCGGGGATACGTGAGCAGTTCTTC.

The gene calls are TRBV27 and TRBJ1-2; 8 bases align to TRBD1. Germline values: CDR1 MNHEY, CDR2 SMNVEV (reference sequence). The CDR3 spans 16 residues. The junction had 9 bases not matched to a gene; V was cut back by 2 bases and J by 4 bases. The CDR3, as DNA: TGTGCCAGCAGTTTAACGGCCCCAGGGGGCGGCTATGGCTACACCTTC. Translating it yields CASSLTAPGGGYGYTF.

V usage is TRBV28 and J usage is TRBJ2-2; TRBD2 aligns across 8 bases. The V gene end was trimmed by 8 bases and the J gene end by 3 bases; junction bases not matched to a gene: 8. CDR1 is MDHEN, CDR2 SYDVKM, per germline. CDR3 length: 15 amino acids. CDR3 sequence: CASVGRVGYTGELFF. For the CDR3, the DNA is TGTGCCAGCGTCGGGAGGGTTGGTTACACCGGGGAGCTGTTTTTT. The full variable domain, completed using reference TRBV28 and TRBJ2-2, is DVKVTQSSRYLVKRTGEKVFLECVQDMDHENMFWYRQDPGLGLRLIYFSYDVKMKEKGDIPEGYSVSREKKERFSLILESASTNQTSMYLCASVGRVGYTGELFFGEGSRLTVL.

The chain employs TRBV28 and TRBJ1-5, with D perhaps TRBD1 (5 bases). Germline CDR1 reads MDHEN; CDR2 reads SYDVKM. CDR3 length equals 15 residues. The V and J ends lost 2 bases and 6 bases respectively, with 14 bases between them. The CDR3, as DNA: TGTGCCAGCAGTTTAACAGGACCGCGCATTCAGCCCCAGCATTTT. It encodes CASSLTGPRIQPQHF.

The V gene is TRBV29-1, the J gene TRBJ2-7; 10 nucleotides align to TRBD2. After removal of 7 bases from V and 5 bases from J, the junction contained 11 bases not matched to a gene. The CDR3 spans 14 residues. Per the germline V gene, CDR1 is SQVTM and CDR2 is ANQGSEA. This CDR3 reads CSARTGTSVDEQYF. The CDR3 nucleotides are TGCAGCGCCAGAACCGGGACTAGCGTTGACGAGCAGTACTTC.

The CDR3 is CASSYQVGRMNTEAFF. For the CDR3, the DNA is TGTGCCAGCAGTTACCAAGTAGGACGGATGAACACTGAAGCTTTCTTT. The V gene is TRBV7-3, the J gene TRBJ1-1; D remains unclear. Per germline, CDR1 SGHTA and CDR2 FQGTGA. The CDR3 length is 16 residues. V dropped 6 bases and J dropped 0 bases, with 17 bases sitting between them.

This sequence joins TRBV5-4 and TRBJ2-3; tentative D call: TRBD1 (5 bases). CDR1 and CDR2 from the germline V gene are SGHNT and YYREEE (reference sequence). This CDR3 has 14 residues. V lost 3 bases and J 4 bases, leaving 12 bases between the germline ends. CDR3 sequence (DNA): TGTGCCAGCAGCTCGAGACAGTCTTCAGATACGCAGTATTTT. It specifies CASSSRQSSDTQYF. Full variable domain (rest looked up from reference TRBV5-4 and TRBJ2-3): ETGVTQSPTHLIKTRGQQVTLRCSSQSGHNTVSWYQQALGQGPQFIFQYYREEENGRGNFPPRFSGLQFPNYSSELNVNALELDDSALYLCASSSRQSSDTQYFGPGTRLTVL.

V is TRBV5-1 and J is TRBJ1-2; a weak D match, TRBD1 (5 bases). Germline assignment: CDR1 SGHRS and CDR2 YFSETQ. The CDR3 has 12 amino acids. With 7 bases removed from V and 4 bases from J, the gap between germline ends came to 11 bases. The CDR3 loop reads CASRRDLYGYTF. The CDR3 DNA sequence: TGCGCCAGCCGGCGGGACCTCTATGGCTACACCTTC.

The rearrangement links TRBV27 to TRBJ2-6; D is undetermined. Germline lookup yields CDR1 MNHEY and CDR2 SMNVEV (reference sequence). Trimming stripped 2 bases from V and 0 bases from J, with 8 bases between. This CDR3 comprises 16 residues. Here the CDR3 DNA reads TGTGCCAGCAGTTTACGTCTGAACTCTGGGGCCAACGTCCTGACTTTC. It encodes CASSLRLNSGANVLTF.

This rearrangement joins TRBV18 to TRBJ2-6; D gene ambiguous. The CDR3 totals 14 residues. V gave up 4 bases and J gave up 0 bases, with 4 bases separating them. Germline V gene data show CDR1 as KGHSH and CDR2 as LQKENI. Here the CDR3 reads CASSLRSGANVLTF. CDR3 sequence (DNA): TGTGCCAGCTCACTTCGCTCTGGGGCCAACGTCCTGACTTTC. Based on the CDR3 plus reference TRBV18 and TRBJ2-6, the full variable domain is NAGVMQNPRHLVRRRGQEARLRCSPMKGHSHVYWYRQLPEEGLKFMVYLQKENIIDESGMPKERFSAEFPKEGPSILRIQQVVRGDSAAYFCASSLRSGANVLTFGAGSRLTVL.

The CDR3: CASSFRVAETQYF. The CDR3, as DNA: TGCGCCAGCAGCTTCAGGGTCGCGGAGACCCAGTACTTC. V and J are TRBV5-1 and TRBJ2-5; a possible D gene is TRBD1 (5 bases). CDR1 is SGHRS, CDR2 YFSETQ, per germline. The ends were cut back, 2 bases at V and 5 bases at J, with 10 bases in the middle. The CDR3 is made up of 13 amino acids.

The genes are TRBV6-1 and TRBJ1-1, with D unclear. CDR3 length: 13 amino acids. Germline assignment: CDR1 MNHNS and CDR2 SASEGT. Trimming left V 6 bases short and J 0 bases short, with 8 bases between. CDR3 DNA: TGTGCCAGCAGGTACACCCTGAACACTGAAGCTTTCTTT. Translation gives CASRYTLNTEAFF.

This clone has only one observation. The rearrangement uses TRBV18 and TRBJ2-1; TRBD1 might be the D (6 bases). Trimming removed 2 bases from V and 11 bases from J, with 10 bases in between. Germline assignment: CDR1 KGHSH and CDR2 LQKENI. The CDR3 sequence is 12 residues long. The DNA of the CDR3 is TGTGCCAGCTCACCAGGGGGCGGAAAGCAGTTCTTC. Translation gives CASSPGGGKQFF.

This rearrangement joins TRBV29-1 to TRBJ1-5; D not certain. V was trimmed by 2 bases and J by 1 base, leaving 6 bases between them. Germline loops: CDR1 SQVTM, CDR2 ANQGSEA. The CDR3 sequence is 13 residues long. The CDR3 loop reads CSVETQSNQPQHF. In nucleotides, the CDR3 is TGCAGCGTTGAAACACAGAGCAATCAGCCCCAGCATTTT.